This TCR beta chain was sequenced for a study of cytomegalovirus exposure and HLA in healthy donors. The V gene lost 2 bases and the J gene lost 4 bases, with 20 bases spanning the gap. The CDR3 extends over 17 amino acids. Germline V CDR1 and CDR2: MGHRA, YSYEKL. Primers included in the PCR were 60 Vbeta and 13 Jbeta primers. Data came from immunoSEQ multiplex PCR; TCRdb stores just in-frame clones and leaves some out. This specimen shows about 120,000 clones; the ten leading clones hold around 6.5%. The TCR sequence derives from a man aged 35 to 55 in good health and CMV-seropositive. Sequenced sample: PBMCs. This chain joins TRBV4-1 and TRBJ1-1; D may be TRBD1 (6 bases). The CDR3 here is CASSQKRRAGVSTEAFF. CDR3 nucleotides: TGCGCCAGCAGCCAAAAAAGAAGAGCAGGGGTATCCACTGAAGCTTTCTTT.